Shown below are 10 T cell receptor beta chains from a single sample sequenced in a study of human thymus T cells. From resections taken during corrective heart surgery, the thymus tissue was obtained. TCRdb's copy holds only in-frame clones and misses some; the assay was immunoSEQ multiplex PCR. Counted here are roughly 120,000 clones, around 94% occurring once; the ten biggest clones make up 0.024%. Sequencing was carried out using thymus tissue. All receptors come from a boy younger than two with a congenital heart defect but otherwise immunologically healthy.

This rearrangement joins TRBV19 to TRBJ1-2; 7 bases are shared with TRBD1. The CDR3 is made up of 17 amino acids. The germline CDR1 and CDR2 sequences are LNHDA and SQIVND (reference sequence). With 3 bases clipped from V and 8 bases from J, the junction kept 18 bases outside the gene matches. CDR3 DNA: TGTGCCAGTAGTATTCAGGGGGGAGACCCTGCGCTGAGAGGCTACACCTTC. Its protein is CASSIQGGDPALRGYTF. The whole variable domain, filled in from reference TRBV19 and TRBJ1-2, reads DGGITQSPKYLFRKEGQNVTLSCEQNLNHDAMYWYRQDPGQGLRLIYYSQIVNDFQKGDIAEGYSVSREKKESFPLTVTSAQKNPTAFYLCASSIQGGDPALRGYTFGSGTRLTVV.

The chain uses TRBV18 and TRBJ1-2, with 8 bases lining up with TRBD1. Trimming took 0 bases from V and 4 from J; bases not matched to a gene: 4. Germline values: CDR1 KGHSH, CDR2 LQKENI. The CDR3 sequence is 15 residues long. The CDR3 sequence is CASSPPAGGGYGYTF. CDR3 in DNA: TGTGCCAGCTCACCACCGGCAGGGGGCGGCTATGGCTACACCTTC.

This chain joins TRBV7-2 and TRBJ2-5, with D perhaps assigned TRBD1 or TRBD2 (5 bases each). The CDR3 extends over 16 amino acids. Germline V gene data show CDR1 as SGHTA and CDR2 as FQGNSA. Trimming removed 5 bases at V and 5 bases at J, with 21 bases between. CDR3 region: CASSPRSGHRWETQYF. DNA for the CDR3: TGTGCCAGCAGCCCCAGAAGCGGACACCGCTGGGAGACCCAGTACTTC.

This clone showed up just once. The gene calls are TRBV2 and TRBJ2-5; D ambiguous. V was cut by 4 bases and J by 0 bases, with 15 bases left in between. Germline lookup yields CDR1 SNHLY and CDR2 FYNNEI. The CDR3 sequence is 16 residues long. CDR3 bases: TGTGCCAGCAGTGTAGAAGTAAGTGTGGACCAAGAGACCCAGTACTTC. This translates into CASSVEVSVDQETQYF.

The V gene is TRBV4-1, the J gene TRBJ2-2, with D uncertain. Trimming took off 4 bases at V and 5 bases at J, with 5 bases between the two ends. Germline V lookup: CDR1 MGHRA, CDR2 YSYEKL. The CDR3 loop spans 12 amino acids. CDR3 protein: CASSPETGELFF. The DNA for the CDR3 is TGCGCCAGCAGCCCTGAAACCGGGGAGCTGTTTTTT.

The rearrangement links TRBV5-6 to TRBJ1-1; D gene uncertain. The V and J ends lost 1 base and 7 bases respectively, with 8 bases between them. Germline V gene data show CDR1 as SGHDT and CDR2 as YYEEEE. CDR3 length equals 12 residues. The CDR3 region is CASSLIGDEAFF. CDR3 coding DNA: TGTGCCAGCAGCTTGATCGGGGATGAAGCTTTCTTT.

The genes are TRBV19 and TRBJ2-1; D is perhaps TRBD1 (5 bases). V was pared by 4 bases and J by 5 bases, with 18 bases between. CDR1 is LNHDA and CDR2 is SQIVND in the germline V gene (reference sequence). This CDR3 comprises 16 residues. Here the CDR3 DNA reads TGTGCCAGTAGTACACAGGCCGAGACAATTCACAATGAGCAGTTCTTC. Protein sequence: CASSTQAETIHNEQFF.

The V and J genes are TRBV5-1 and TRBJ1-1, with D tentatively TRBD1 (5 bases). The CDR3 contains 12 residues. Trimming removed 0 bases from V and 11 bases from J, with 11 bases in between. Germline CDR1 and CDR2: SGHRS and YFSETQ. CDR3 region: CASSLEGLTAFF. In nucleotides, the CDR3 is TGCGCCAGCAGCTTGGAGGGGTTGACTGCTTTCTTT.

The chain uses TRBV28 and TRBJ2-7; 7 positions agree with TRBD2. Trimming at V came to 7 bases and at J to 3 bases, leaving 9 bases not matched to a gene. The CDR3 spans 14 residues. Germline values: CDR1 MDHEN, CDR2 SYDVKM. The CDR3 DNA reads TGTGCCAGCACCCCATGGGGAGGGCTCTACGAGCAGTACTTC. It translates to CASTPWGGLYEQYF.

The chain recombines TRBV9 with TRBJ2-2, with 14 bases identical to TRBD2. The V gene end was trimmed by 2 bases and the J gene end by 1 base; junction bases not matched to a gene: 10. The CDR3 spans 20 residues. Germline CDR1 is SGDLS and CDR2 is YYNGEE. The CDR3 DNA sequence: TGTGCCAGCAGCGTTGCTATCGGGACTAGCGGGAGTCAGAACACCGGGGAGCTGTTTTTT. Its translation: CASSVAIGTSGSQNTGELFF.